One and the same sample provided the 28 T cell receptor beta chains below, sequenced in a study of blood T cells in healthy people across ages (dated by TCRdb to between 2015 and 2017). The library relied on 5' RACE. Reads for this sample came from an Illumina HiSeq 2500. A second PCR of roughly 6 to 11 cycles was run with a J-beta primer mix and a sample-barcoded 5' primer. In-frame beta chains were kept once TCRdb had trimmed the public reads at Q25 with fastp and called clones with MiXCR. Identical CDR3 protein sequences are pooled into one entry, listed with their most common genes and DNA. Recorded for this sample are some 1,500,000 distinct CDR3 sequences; 35% to 45% of them occurred a single time. The ten largest account for 4% of the sample. Sequenced material: blood. The receptor set was obtained from a woman in her late teens or twenties in good health.

V is TRBV4-1 and J is TRBJ1-2, with a possible D match to TRBD1 (6 bases). Trimming left V 1 base short and J 12 bases short, with 21 bases between. CDR3 length: 15 residues. The germline CDR1 and CDR2 sequences are MGHRA and YSYEKL. This CDR3 is CASSQGEQSLGGHTF. CDR3 nucleotides: TGCGCCAGCAGCCAAGGGGAGCAGTCACTTGGGGGCCACACCTTC.

This clonotype was seen repeatedly, ten times or more. The chain uses TRBV15 and TRBJ2-1; D uncertain. Trimming shortened V by 5 bases and J by 1 base, and 12 bases separated the two germline ends. This CDR3 is built from 15 residues. Germline V lookup: CDR1 LNHNV, CDR2 YYDKDF (reference sequence). The CDR3 reads CATSRIRRSYNEQFF. The DNA of the CDR3 is TGTGCCACCAGCCGCATTAGACGTTCCTACAATGAGCAGTTCTTC.

As concerns this clonotype: A much larger clone differs from this one at a single base, so this may be a read error. The chain carries TRBV13 and TRBJ2-1; D may be TRBD2 (6 bases). The J call may be faulty, since TRBJ2-7 better matches the DNA end. From germline, CDR1 is PRHDT and CDR2 FYEKMQ (reference sequence). This CDR3 comprises 14 residues. CDR3: CASSWGVSYNEQYF. The DNA of the CDR3 is TGTGCCAGCAGCTGGGGGGTTTCCTACAATGAGCAGTACTTC.

The J gene is TRBJ2-7, the V gene TRBV7-2; 9 nucleotides align to TRBD1. With V trimmed by 2 bases and J by 4 bases, 9 bases remained unmatched. The CDR3 has 16 amino acids. Germline CDR1 and CDR2: SGHTA and FQGNSA. This CDR3 reads CASSLQNTGGWYEQYF. CDR3 DNA sequence: TGTGCCAGCAGCTTACAAAATACAGGGGGCTGGTACGAGCAGTACTTC.

The rearrangement joins TRBV20-1 to TRBJ1-5, with no clear D. The CDR3 length is 13 residues. V gave up 1 base and J gave up 6 bases, with 10 bases separating them. Germline V gives CDR1 DFQATT, CDR2 SNEGSKA (reference sequence). CDR3 sequence reads: CSARARVGQPQHF. The CDR3 bases are TGCAGTGCTAGAGCGCGGGTCGGTCAGCCCCAGCATTTT.

This clonotype was detected a few times. The chain couples TRBV27 to TRBJ1-4; D is unclear. This CDR3 is 12 amino acids long. Trimming took off 2 bases at V and 8 bases at J, with 6 bases between the two ends. Germline V lookup: CDR1 MNHEY, CDR2 SMNVEV (reference sequence). The CDR3 sequence is CASSLDAEKLFF. In DNA form, the CDR3 reads TGTGCCAGCAGTTTAGACGCGGAAAAACTGTTTTTT.

The gene calls are TRBV11-2 and TRBJ2-1, with D perhaps matching TRBD1 (5 bases). The V and J ends lost 5 bases and 13 bases respectively, with 18 bases between them. Germline V CDR1 and CDR2: SGHAT, FQNNGV. CDR3 length equals 13 residues. The CDR3 region is CASSPPREETQFF. CDR3 coding DNA: TGTGCCAGCAGCCCTCCCAGGGAAGAGACCCAGTTCTTC.

As regards this clonotype: The junction differs from germline at one of its ends, possibly a read error. This chain uses TRBV2 with TRBJ1-2; 9 bases match TRBD1. The germline gives CDR1 SNHLY, CDR2 FYNNEI. The CDR3 consists of 12 residues. CDR3 nucleotide sequence: TGTGCCAGGGACAGGGGAGACTATGGCCACACCTTC. Translation: CARDRGDYGHTF.

V gene TRBV28 combines with J gene TRBJ1-4; D possibly corresponds to TRBD1 (6 bases). The V gene's germline CDR1 is MDHEN and CDR2 SYDVKM. The V end lost 5 bases, the J end lost 7 bases, and 14 bases lay between the germline ends. The CDR3 runs 14 residues. In DNA, the CDR3 is TGTGCCAGCAGTCTCAGGGGTTTGGTTGAAAAACTGTTTTTT. It yields the protein CASSLRGLVEKLFF. The full variable domain, in which reference TRBV28 and TRBJ1-4 provide the parts outside the CDR3, is DVKVTQSSRYLVKRTGEKVFLECVQDMDHENMFWYRQDPGLGLRLIYFSYDVKMKEKGDIPEGYSVSREKKERFSLILESASTNQTSMYLCASSLRGLVEKLFFGSGTQLSVL.

This clonotype appeared a few times. V and J are TRBV4-1 and TRBJ2-7; TRBD1 might be the D (6 bases). Trimming removed 4 bases at V and 2 bases at J, with 15 bases between. CDR3 size: 15 residues. Germline lookup yields CDR1 MGHRA and CDR2 YSYEKL. The CDR3 is CASSPTGRETYEQYF. CDR3 sequence (DNA): TGCGCCAGCAGCCCGACAGGCAGGGAAACCTACGAGCAGTACTTC.

This clonotype has more than one count but fewer than ten. The V gene is TRBV6-5, the J gene TRBJ2-7; tentatively, D is TRBD2 (7 bases). Between the trimmed V and J ends, which lost 8 bases and 2 bases, there was a span of 19 bases. CDR3 size: 15 residues. Germline loops: CDR1 MNHEY, CDR2 SVGAGI. The CDR3: CASQSRGGPTYEQYF. CDR3 nucleotide sequence: TGTGCCAGCCAATCGAGGGGGGGCCCAACCTACGAGCAGTACTTC.

V gene TRBV5-1 combines with J gene TRBJ2-3; D unresolved. Germline V gene data show CDR1 as SGHRS and CDR2 as YFSETQ. V lost 6 bases and J lost 2, with 7 bases in between. This CDR3 region has 12 residues. For the CDR3, the DNA is TGCGCCAGCACCCAGGACACAGATACGCAGTATTTT. It encodes CASTQDTDTQYF.

V usage is TRBV7-9 and J usage is TRBJ1-3; D is unclear. V was clipped by 6 bases and J by 0 bases, with 15 bases between them. The CDR3 covers 16 residues. Germline V gene sequence: CDR1 SEHNR, CDR2 FQNEAQ (reference sequence). For the CDR3, the DNA is TGTGCCAGCAGTCGAGGAAGGAGGAACTCTGGAAACACCATATATTTT. This gives the protein CASSRGRRNSGNTIYF.

V and J are TRBV20-1 and TRBJ1-2; perhaps TRBD1 as D (5 bases). The germline CDR1 and CDR2 sequences are DFQATT and SNEGSKA (reference sequence). This CDR3 spans 13 amino acids. Trimming left V 6 bases short and J 2 bases short, with 13 bases between. DNA of the CDR3: TGCAGTGCAAAGGGAGGGGTGAACTATGGCTACACCTTC. Translation: CSAKGGVNYGYTF.

The chain is built from TRBV3-1 and TRBJ2-5; D is unresolved. The J call is doubtful: the DNA matches TRBJ2-7 better. From germline, CDR1 is LGHDT and CDR2 YNNKEL (reference sequence). The CDR3 contains 12 residues. The CDR3 nucleotides are TGTGCCAGCAGTTCCCCGTATTACGAGCAGTACTTC. The encoded protein is CASSSPYYEQYF.

This clonotype has a handful of counts. The rearrangement uses TRBV20-1 and TRBJ2-1; D is perhaps TRBD2 (7 bases). The length of the CDR3 is 14 residues. Trimming cost V 3 bases and J 5 bases, with 14 bases left between them. The germline V gene encodes CDR1 DFQATT and CDR2 SNEGSKA (reference sequence). CDR3 region: CSASGGTLNNEQFF. In DNA, the CDR3 is TGCAGTGCTAGCGGGGGGACACTGAACAATGAGCAGTTCTTC.

This clonotype was counted only a few times. One end of the junction varies from germline; a read error may be responsible. This rearrangement joins TRBV5-5 to TRBJ1-1, with D possibly being TRBD1 (5 bases). CDR1 is SGHKS and CDR2 is YYEKEE in the germline V gene (reference sequence). The CDR3 is 13 residues long. This chain's CDR3 is CASTLGGYTEAFF. CDR3 nucleotides: TGTGCCAGCACCTTGGGGGGTTACACTGAAGCTTTCTTT.

The rearrangement uses TRBV6-5 and TRBJ1-1, with D hard to call. The germline gives CDR1 MNHEY, CDR2 SVGAGI. Trimming took 5 bases from V and 1 from J, leaving 14 bases between them. This CDR3 contains 15 residues. The CDR3 here is CASSGFRSSNTEAFF. In DNA form, the CDR3 reads TGTGCCAGCAGTGGTTTCAGAAGTTCGAACACTGAAGCTTTCTTT.

The rearrangement uses TRBV5-1 and TRBJ1-1, with 7 nucleotides matching TRBD1. This CDR3 region has 13 residues. Germline CDR1 reads SGHRS; CDR2 reads YFSETQ. The junction had 5 bases not matched to a gene; V was cut back by 8 bases and J by 1 base. This CDR3 reads CASLGQPNTEAFF. Here the CDR3 DNA reads TGCGCCAGTTTGGGACAGCCGAACACTGAAGCTTTCTTT.

The V and J genes are TRBV5-1 and TRBJ1-4; tentatively, D is TRBD1 (6 bases). Germline-derived CDR1 and CDR2 are SGHRS and YFSETQ. V was cut by 4 bases and J by 5 bases, with 18 bases left in between. This CDR3 has 16 residues. CDR3: CASSRGVTGLNEKLFF. DNA of the CDR3: TGCGCCAGCAGCCGAGGGGTAACAGGGTTAAATGAAAAACTGTTTTTT.

This chain links TRBV7-2 with TRBJ1-1; a possible D gene is TRBD1 (5 bases). Germline V CDR1 and CDR2: SGHTA, FQGNSA. Trimming left V 3 bases short and J 8 bases short, with 10 bases between. The CDR3 is made up of 12 amino acids. The CDR3 bases are TGTGCCAGCAGCTTCTTGGGACGAGAAGCTTTCTTT. This translates into CASSFLGREAFF.

This clonotype came up once. The chain is built from TRBV20-1 and TRBJ1-1; perhaps TRBD1 as D (5 bases). Per the germline V gene, CDR1 is DFQATT and CDR2 is SNEGSKA (reference sequence). V lost 8 bases, J lost 5 bases, and 18 bases lay in between. CDR3 length: 13 amino acids. The DNA of the CDR3 is TGCAGTCCTCTGGATAGGAGGACAACTGAAGCTTTCTTT. It translates to CSPLDRRTTEAFF.

In this sample, this clonotype turned up a few times. The V call is TRBV2, the J call TRBJ1-1, with TRBD1 as a possible D gene (5 bases). This CDR3 region has 14 residues. V was cut by 1 base and J by 0 bases, with 6 bases left in between. From germline, CDR1 is SNHLY and CDR2 FYNNEI. The CDR3 region is CASSEGQLNTEAFF. The CDR3 DNA reads TGTGCCAGCAGTGAAGGACAGCTGAACACTGAAGCTTTCTTT.

This clonotype was observed a few times. The V and J genes are TRBV2 and TRBJ1-2; weak D call: TRBD1 (6 bases). V was pared by 6 bases and J by 1 base, with 12 bases between. Germline V gene data show CDR1 as SNHLY and CDR2 as FYNNEI. CDR3 length equals 14 residues. As DNA, the CDR3 is TGTGCCAGCAGCCAACAGGGTCGTAACTATGGCTACACCTTC. Translated: CASSQQGRNYGYTF.

This sequence joins TRBV7-2 and TRBJ2-1; 12 positions match TRBD2. The J call is uncertain, as TRBJ2-7 better fits the DNA end. CDR1 is SGHTA and CDR2 is FQGNSA in the germline V gene. This CDR3 contains 16 residues. CDR3 nucleotide sequence: TGTGCCAGCAGCTCCAGACTAGCGGGGGACTACAATGAGCAGTACTTC. Translation gives CASSSRLAGDYNEQYF.

This clonotype was observed a handful of times. The chain uses TRBV7-9 and TRBJ2-1; 7 nucleotides match TRBD2. There are 16 residues in the CDR3. The V and J ends lost 4 bases and 0 bases, in that order; junction bases with no gene match: 6. Germline CDR1 reads SEHNR; CDR2 reads FQNEAQ (reference sequence). CDR3 amino acids: CASSSLAPSSYNEQFF. The CDR3 DNA reads as TGTGCCAGCAGCTCACTAGCGCCCAGCTCCTACAATGAGCAGTTCTTC.

V is TRBV12-3 or TRBV12-4 and J is TRBJ2-3, with 8 positions matching TRBD1. The junction had 14 bases not matched to a gene; V was cut back by 6 bases and J by 12 bases. The CDR3 consists of 14 residues. The CDR3 nucleotides are TGTGCCAGCAGAGGGACAGGTTTCACAGGTACACAGTATTTT. It specifies CASRGTGFTGTQYF.

The chain is built from TRBV20-1 and TRBJ2-6, with D tentatively TRBD2 (6 bases). The V gene lost 1 base and the J gene lost 4 bases, with 11 bases spanning the gap. The CDR3 extends over 15 amino acids. The V gene's germline CDR1 is DFQATT and CDR2 SNEGSKA (reference sequence). The chain's CDR3 is CSARVGGAGANVLTF. The CDR3 nucleotides are TGCAGTGCTAGAGTTGGAGGGGCCGGGGCCAACGTCCTGACTTTC.